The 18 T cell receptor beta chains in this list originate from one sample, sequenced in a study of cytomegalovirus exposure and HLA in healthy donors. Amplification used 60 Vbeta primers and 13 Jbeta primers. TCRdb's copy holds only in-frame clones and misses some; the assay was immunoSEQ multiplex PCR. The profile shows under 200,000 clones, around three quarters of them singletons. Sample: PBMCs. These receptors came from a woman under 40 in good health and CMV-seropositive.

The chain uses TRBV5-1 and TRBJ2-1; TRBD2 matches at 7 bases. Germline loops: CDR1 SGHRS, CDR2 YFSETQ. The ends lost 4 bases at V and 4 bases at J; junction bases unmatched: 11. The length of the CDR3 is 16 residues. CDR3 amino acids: CASSVLPSGGYNEQFF. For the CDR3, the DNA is TGCGCCAGCAGCGTATTGCCTAGCGGAGGATACAATGAGCAGTTCTTC.

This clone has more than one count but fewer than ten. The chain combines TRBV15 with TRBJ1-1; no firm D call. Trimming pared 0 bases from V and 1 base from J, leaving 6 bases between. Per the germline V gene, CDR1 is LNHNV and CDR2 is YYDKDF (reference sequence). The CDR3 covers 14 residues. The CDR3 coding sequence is TGTGCCACCAGCAGAGAGGAGGGGAACACTGAAGCTTTCTTT. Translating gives CATSREEGNTEAFF. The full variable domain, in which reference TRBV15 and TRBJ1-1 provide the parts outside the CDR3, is DAMVIQNPRYQVTQFGKPVTLSCSQTLNHNVMYWYQQKSSQAPKLLFHYYDKDFNNEADTPDNFQSRRPNTSFCFLDIRSPGLGDTAMYLCATSREEGNTEAFFGQGTRLTVV.

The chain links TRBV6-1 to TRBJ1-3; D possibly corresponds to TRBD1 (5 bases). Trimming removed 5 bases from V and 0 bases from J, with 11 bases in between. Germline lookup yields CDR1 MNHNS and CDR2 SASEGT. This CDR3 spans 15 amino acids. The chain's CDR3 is CASSLGGSSGNTIYF. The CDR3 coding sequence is TGTGCCAGCAGTCTTGGGGGGAGCTCTGGAAACACCATATATTTT.

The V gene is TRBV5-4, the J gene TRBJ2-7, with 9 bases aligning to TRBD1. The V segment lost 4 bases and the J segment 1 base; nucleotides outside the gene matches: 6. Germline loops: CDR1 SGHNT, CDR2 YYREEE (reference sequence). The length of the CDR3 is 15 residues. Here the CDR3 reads CASSGGDRASYEQYF. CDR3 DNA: TGTGCCAGCAGCGGGGGGGACAGGGCATCCTACGAGCAGTACTTC.

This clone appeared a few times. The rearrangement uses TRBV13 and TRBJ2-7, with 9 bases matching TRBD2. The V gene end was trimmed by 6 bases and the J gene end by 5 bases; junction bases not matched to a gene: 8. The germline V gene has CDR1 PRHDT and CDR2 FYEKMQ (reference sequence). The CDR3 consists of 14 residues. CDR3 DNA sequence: TGTGCCAGCAGTTTTAGCGGGAGTTTTAACGAGCAGTACTTC. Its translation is CASSFSGSFNEQYF.

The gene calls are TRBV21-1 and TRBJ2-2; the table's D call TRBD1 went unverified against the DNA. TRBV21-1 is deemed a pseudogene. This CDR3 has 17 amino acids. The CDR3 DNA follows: TGTGCCAGAGGACTCCCGAACAGGGAAACTGGCACCGGGGAGCTGTTTTTT. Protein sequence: CARGLPNRETGTGELFF.

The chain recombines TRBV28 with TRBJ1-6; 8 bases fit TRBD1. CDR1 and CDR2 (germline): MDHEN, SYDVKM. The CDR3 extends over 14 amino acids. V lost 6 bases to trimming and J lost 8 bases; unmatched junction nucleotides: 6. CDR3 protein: CASRSGGLDSPLHF. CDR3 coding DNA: TGTGCCAGCAGATCAGGGGGCTTGGATTCACCCCTCCACTTT.

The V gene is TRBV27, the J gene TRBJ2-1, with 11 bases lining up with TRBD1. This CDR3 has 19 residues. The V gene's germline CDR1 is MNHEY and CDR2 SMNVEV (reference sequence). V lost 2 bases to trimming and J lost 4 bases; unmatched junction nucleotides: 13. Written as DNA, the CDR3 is TGTGCCAGCAGTTTACGCCCGGGACAGGGGGGAGCTCAATACAATGAGCAGTTCTTC. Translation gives CASSLRPGQGGAQYNEQFF.

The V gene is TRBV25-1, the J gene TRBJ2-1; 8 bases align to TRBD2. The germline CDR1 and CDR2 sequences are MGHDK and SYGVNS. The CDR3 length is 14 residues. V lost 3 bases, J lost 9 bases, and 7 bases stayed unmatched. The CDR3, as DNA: TGTGCCAGCAGTGATATCGGGGGGGGGAGTGAGCAGTTCTTC. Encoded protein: CASSDIGGGSEQFF.

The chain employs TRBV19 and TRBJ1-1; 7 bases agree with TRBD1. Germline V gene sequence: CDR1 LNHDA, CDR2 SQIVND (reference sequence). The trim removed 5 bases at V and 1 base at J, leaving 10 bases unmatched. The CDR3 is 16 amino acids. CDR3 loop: CASSVTTGMANTEAFF. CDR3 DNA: TGTGCCAGTAGTGTTACGACAGGGATGGCGAACACTGAAGCTTTCTTT.

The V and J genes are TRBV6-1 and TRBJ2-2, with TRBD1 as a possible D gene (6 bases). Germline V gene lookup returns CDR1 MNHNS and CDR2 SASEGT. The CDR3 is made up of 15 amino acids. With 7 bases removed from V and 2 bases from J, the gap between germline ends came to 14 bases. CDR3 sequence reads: CASKEQGLNTGELFF. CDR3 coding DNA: TGTGCCAGCAAAGAACAGGGCCTAAACACCGGGGAGCTGTTTTTT.

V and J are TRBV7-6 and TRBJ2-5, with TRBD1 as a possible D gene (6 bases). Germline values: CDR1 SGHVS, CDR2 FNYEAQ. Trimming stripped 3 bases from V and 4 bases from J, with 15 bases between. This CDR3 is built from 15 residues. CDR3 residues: CASSLAGNRAETQYF. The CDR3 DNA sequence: TGTGCCAGCAGCTTGGCGGGCAACAGGGCAGAGACCCAGTACTTC.

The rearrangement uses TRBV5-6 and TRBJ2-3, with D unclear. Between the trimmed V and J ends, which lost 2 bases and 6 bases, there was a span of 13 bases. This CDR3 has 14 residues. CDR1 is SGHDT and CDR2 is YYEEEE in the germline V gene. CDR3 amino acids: CASSLPGWRDTQYF. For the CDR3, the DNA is TGTGCCAGCAGCTTACCTGGCTGGCGGGATACGCAGTATTTT.

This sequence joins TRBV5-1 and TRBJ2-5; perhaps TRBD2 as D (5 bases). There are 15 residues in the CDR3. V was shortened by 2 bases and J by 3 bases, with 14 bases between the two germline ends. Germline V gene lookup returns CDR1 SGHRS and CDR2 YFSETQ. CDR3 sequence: CASSFAGRSEETQYF. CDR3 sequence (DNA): TGCGCCAGCAGCTTTGCGGGTAGAAGCGAAGAGACCCAGTACTTC.

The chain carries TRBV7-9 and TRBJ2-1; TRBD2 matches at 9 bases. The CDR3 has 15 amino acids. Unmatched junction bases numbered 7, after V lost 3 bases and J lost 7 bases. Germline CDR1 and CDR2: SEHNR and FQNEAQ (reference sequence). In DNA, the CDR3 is TGTGCCAGCAGCTTTAGCGGGAGAAGAGTGAATGAGCAGTTCTTC. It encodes CASSFSGRRVNEQFF.

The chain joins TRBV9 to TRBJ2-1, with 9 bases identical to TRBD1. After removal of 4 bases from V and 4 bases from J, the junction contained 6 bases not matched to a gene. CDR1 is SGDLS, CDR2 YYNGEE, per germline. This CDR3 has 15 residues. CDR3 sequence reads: CASSTGGAGYNEQFF. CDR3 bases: TGTGCCAGCAGCACAGGGGGCGCGGGGTACAATGAGCAGTTCTTC.

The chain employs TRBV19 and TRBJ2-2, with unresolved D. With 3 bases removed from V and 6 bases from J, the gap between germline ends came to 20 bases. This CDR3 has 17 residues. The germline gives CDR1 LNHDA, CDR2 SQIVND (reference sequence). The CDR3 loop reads CASSIELARIEAGELFF. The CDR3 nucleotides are TGTGCCAGTAGTATCGAACTGGCCCGGATTGAGGCCGGGGAGCTGTTTTTT.

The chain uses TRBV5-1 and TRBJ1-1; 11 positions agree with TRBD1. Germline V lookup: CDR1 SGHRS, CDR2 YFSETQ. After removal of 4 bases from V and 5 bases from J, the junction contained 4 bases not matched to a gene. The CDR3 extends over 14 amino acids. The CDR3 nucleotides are TGCGCCAGCAGCACCGGACAGGGGGCGACTGAAGCTTTCTTT. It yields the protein CASSTGQGATEAFF.